The 5 T cell receptor beta chains reported below all come from one sample, sequenced in a study of blood T cell repertoires in COVID-19 (TCRdb year 2020). The method behind the library was the immunoSEQ multiplex PCR assay. Not all clones reach the TCRdb copy of this immuneACCESS table, which keeps in-frame sequences only. Checked studies attribute under half of the gap to unresolved V genes and leave the rest unexplained. The sample has some 180,000 clones on record, over 80% of them singletons. The top ten clonotypes cover about 8.1% of the sample. Input material: peripheral blood. The source is a woman aged 80 or over with COVID-19, enrolled during active disease.

This clone appeared a few times. V and J are TRBV5-6 and TRBJ1-5; TRBD1 aligns across 8 bases. The germline V gene encodes CDR1 SGHDT and CDR2 YYEEEE. The CDR3 is 17 amino acids. Unmatched junction bases numbered 12, after V lost 4 bases and J lost 3 bases. The chain's CDR3 is CASSVGTGGTSNQPQHF. CDR3 nucleotides: TGTGCCAGCAGCGTCGGGACAGGAGGAACCTCCAATCAGCCCCAGCATTTT.

The V gene is TRBV6-5, the J gene TRBJ2-7, with 8 bases matching TRBD2. The V gene's germline CDR1 is MNHEY and CDR2 SVGAGI. V lost 6 bases to trimming and J lost 4 bases; unmatched junction nucleotides: 5. The CDR3 consists of 13 residues. The CDR3 DNA reads TGTGCCAGCAGGGGACTAGTGGAGTACGAGCAGTACTTC. It yields the protein CASRGLVEYEQYF.

The genes are TRBV29-1 and TRBJ2-1; no definite D call. This CDR3 is 13 amino acids long. V lost 5 bases and J 7 bases, leaving 15 bases between the germline ends. Germline V gives CDR1 SQVTM, CDR2 ANQGSEA. The CDR3 coding sequence is TGCAGCGTTCGGAAGGTCCTCGGGAATGAGCAGTTCTTC. The encoded protein is CSVRKVLGNEQFF.

The sample holds many counts of this clone. V usage is TRBV7-9 and J usage is TRBJ2-7; 12 bases align to TRBD2. With V trimmed by 4 bases and J by 3 bases, 4 bases remained unmatched. The germline V gene encodes CDR1 SEHNR and CDR2 FQNEAQ (reference sequence). This CDR3 is built from 15 residues. CDR3 in amino acids: CASSSRLAGDYEQYF. DNA for the CDR3: TGTGCCAGCAGCTCACGACTAGCGGGAGACTACGAGCAGTACTTC.

The rearrangement links TRBV28 to TRBJ1-2; perhaps TRBD1 as D (6 bases). This CDR3 contains 14 residues. Germline CDR1 reads MDHEN; CDR2 reads SYDVKM. Trimming cost V 6 bases and J 3 bases, with 14 bases left between them. The CDR3 nucleotides read TGTGCCAGCAGCCAAGGGGGTAGGGACTATGGCTACACCTTC. Its translation is CASSQGGRDYGYTF.